This T cell receptor (beta chain) derives from a study of OX40 agonist ivuxolimab in advanced cancers. The method was immunoSEQ multiplex PCR; TCRdb's version includes in-frame clones alone and lacks a portion of them. Here the sample spans some 86,000 clones, approximately 92% being singletons. V trimming: 2 bases; J trimming: 3 bases; junction bases outside the gene matches: 2. Looked up from germline, CDR1 is MGHDK and CDR2 is SYGVNS. The CDR3 has 15 residues. The chain uses TRBV25-1 and TRBJ2-1, with TRBD1 identical over 9 bases. Sequencing was performed on CD4+ or CD8+ T cells sorted from blood, taken in a trial of the OX40 agonist ivuxolimab. The receptor was derived from an adult with an advanced solid tumor such as melanoma, head and neck, liver or kidney cancer. The CDR3 protein is CASSERDRVYNEQFF. CDR3 nucleotides: TGTGCCAGCAGTGAACGGGACAGGGTCTACAATGAGCAGTTCTTC.